Reported below is one T cell receptor (beta chain). Its target is unknown. These data are taken from a study of cytomegalovirus exposure and HLA in healthy donors. Vbeta (60) and Jbeta (13) primers were used in the PCR. TCRdb keeps only in-frame clones here, not all; method: immunoSEQ multiplex PCR. The table lists about 150,000 clones, 70% to 90% of them singletons. Study findings and constraints: Later analysis associated a missense DCLRE1C variant with TCR beta V- and J-gene trimming. A later analysis found TCR association rates differed by HLA locus, highest for DRB1 and lowest for HLA-C. Later analysis indicated greater clonal expansion among HLA-associated TCR beta chains than among equally common other chains.

J was trimmed by 3 bases and V by 6 bases; bases with no gene match: 3. Germline CDR1 is SQVTM and CDR2 is ANQGSEA. The CDR3 loop spans 12 amino acids. The receptor's source is a young woman in good health and CMV-seronegative. The material sequenced was PBMCs. The chain couples TRBV29-1 to TRBJ2-5, with 8 nucleotides matching TRBD1. The CDR3, as DNA: TGCAGCGTCCGGACAGGGAAAGAGACCCAGTACTTC. This sequence encodes CSVRTGKETQYF.